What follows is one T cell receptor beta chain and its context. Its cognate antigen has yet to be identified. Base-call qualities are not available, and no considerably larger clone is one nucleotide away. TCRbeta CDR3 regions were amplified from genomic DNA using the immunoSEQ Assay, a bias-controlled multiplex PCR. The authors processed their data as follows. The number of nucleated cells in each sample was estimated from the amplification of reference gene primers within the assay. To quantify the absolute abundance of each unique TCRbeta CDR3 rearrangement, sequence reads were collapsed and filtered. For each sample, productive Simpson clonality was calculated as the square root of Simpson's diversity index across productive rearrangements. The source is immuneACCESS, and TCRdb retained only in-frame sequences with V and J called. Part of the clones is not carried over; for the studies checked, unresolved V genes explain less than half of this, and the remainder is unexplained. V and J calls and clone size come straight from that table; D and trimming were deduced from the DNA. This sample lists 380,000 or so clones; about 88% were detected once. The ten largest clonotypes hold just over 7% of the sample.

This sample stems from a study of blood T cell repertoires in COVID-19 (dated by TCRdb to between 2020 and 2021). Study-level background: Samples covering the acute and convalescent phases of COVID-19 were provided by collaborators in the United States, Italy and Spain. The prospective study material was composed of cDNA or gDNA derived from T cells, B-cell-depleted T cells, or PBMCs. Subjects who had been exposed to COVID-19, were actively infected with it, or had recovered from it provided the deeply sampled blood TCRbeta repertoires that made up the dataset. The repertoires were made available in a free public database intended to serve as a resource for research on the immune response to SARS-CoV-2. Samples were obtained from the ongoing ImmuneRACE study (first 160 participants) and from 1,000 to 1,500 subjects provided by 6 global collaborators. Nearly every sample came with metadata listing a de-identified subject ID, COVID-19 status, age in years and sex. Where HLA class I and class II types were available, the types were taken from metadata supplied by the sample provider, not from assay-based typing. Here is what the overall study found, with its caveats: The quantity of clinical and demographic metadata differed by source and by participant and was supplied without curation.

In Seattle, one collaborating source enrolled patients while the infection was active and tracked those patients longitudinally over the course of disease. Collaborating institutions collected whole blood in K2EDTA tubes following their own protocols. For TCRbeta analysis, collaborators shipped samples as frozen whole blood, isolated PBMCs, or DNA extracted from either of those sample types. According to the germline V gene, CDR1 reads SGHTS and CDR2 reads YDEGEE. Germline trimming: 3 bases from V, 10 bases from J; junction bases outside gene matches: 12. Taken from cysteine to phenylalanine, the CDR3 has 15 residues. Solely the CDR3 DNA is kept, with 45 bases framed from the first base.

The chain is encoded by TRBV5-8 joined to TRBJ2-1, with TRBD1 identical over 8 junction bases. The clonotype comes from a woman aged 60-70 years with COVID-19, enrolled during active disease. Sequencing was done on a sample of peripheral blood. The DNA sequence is TGTGCCAGCAGCTCCAAGGACAGGGTTGGCCTCGAGCAGTTCTTC. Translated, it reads CASSSKDRVGLEQFF.